The present entry profiles one T cell receptor (beta chain) with its context. Libraries were prepared by immunoSEQ multiplex PCR; TCRdb keeps only in-frame clonotypes and omits some of them. This sample has some 19,000 clones, with 90% to 95% found just once. V shed 8 bases and J 6 bases; nucleotides not matched to a gene: 6. Germline CDR1 reads SEHNR; CDR2 reads FQNEAQ (reference sequence). The CDR3 has 13 residues. This sample is part of a study of T cells in localized non-small cell lung cancer. The TCR comes from a male donor at least 60 years old with stage I squamous cell lung carcinoma. Source: peripheral blood, taken before any cancer treatment. The genes are TRBV7-9 and TRBJ1-4; 7 bases match TRBD1. The CDR3 reads CASVSTGYEKLFF. The CDR3, as DNA: TGTGCCAGCGTTTCGACAGGGTATGAAAAACTGTTTTTT.